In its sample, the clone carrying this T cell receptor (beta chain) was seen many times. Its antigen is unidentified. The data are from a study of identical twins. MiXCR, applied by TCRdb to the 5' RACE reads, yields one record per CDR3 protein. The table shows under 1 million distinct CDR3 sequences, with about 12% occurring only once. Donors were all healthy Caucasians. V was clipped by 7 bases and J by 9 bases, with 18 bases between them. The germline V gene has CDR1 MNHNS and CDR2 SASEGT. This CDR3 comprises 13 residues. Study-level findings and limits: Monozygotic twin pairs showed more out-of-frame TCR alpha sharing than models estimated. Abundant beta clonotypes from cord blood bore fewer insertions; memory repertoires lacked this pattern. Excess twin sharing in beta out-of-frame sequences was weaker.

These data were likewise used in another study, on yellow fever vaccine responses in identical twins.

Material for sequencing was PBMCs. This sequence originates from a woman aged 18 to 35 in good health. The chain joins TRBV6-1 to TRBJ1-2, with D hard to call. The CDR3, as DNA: TGTGCCAGCACCAAACTACCGCAAGTGAGCTACACCTTC. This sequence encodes CASTKLPQVSYTF.